The following is a TCR beta chain sequence with its context. The CDR3 has 14 amino acids. V lost 5 bases to trimming and J lost 2 bases, with 12 bases between them. In germline, CDR1 is SGHTA, CDR2 FQGNSA. The sample is drawn from a study of blood T cell repertoires in COVID-19. Study-level background: Donors in the United States, Italy and Spain gave samples during acute or convalescent COVID-19. T cells, B-cell-depleted T cells, or PBMCs supplied cDNA or gDNA.

Assay: immunoSEQ multiplex PCR; the TCRdb copy retains only in-frame clones and omits some. There are 150,000 or so clones in the sample; about 79% occur only once, and over 9% lies in the top ten. The sample consisted of PBMCs or T cells enriched from blood (not recorded which). The receptor comes from a man aged 50 to 59 who had recovered from COVID-19. The V and J genes are TRBV7-2 and TRBJ1-1; D is possibly TRBD1 (6 bases). In nucleotides, the CDR3 is TGTGCCAGCAGCACCCGGACAGAAAACACTGAAGCTTTCTTT. This sequence encodes CASSTRTENTEAFF.